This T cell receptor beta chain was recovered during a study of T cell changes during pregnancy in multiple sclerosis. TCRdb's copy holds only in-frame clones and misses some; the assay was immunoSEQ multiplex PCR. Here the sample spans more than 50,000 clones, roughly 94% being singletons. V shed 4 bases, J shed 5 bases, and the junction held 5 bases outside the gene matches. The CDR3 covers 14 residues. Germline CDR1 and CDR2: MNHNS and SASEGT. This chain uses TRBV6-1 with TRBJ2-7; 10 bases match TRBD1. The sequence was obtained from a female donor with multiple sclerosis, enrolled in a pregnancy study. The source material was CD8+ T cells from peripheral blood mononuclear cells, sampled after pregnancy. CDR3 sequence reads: CASSGGQGLDEQYF. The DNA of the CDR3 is TGTGCCAGCAGTGGGGGACAGGGGCTGGACGAGCAGTACTTC.